This T cell receptor beta chain came from a study of control samples from healthy donors and cancer patients. This clone came up once. This CDR3 is 14 amino acids long. CDR1 SNHLY and CDR2 FYNNEI come from the germline V gene. V was clipped by 0 bases and J by 3 bases, with 8 bases between them. The protocol was immunoSEQ multiplex PCR, while the TCRdb copy is restricted to in-frame clones and leaves out a portion. Of around 200,000 clones in the sample, approximately 95% were seen once. This chain links TRBV2 with TRBJ1-2; no reliable D call. Material for sequencing was blood. The TCR originated in a man younger than 35 in good health. The CDR3 nucleotides are TGTGCCAGCAGTGAAGCCTCGGAACACTATGGCTACACCTTC. This encodes CASSEASEHYGYTF. The whole variable domain, filled in from reference TRBV2 and TRBJ1-2, reads EPEVTQTPSHQVTQMGQEVILRCVPISNHLYFYWYRQILGQKVEFLVSFYNNEISEKSEIFDDQFSVERPDGSNFTLKIRSTKLEDSAMYFCASSEASEHYGYTFGSGTRLTVV.